This entry lists 8 T cell receptor beta chains sequenced from one sample in a study of blood T cells in healthy people across ages. Together with a sample-barcoded 5' primer, a J-beta primer mix was included in a second PCR lasting about 7 to 11 cycles. TCRdb re-called the 5' RACE reads with MiXCR, one entry per CDR3 protein. The sample has around 1,600,000 distinct CDR3 sequences, roughly 43% seen once. Input material: blood. These receptor sequences come from a woman aged 18-29 years in good health.

The chain couples TRBV14 to TRBJ2-5; D possibly corresponds to TRBD1 (6 bases). CDR3 length: 13 amino acids. Germline V gene sequence: CDR1 SGHDN, CDR2 FVKESK. Trimming took 3 bases from V and 7 from J, leaving 12 bases between them. The CDR3 coding sequence is TGTGCCAGCAGCCACAGGGGTATGGGGACCCAGTACTTC. Translated: CASSHRGMGTQYF.

V gene TRBV27 combines with J gene TRBJ2-5, with D possibly being TRBD1 (5 bases). The CDR3 is 13 amino acids. The V gene lost 3 bases and the J gene lost 7 bases, with 12 bases spanning the gap. The germline gives CDR1 MNHEY, CDR2 SMNVEV (reference sequence). The CDR3 reads CASSFDSGGTQYF. The CDR3 DNA reads as TGTGCCAGCAGTTTTGACAGTGGTGGGACCCAGTACTTC.

This clonotype was seen more than once but under ten times. The V gene is TRBV3-1, the J gene TRBJ1-2, with D possibly being TRBD1 (5 bases). There are 12 residues in the CDR3. Trimming removed 0 bases from V and 7 bases from J, with 6 bases in between. The germline CDR1 and CDR2 sequences are LGHDT and YNNKEL (reference sequence). The CDR3 loop is CASSQEGLGYTF. CDR3 sequence (DNA): TGTGCCAGCAGCCAAGAGGGGCTTGGCTACACCTTC.

The chain is built from TRBV7-8 and TRBJ2-1; D gene unclear. V dropped 3 bases and J dropped 0 bases, with 15 bases sitting between them. The CDR3 covers 17 residues. From germline, CDR1 is SGHVS and CDR2 FQNEAQ. The CDR3 reads CASSLIWRASSYNEQFF. CDR3 DNA sequence: TGTGCCAGCAGCTTGATTTGGAGAGCCAGCTCCTACAATGAGCAGTTCTTC.

This clonotype was observed many times. The rearrangement links TRBV4-3 to TRBJ2-4; possibly TRBD1 for D (6 bases). The CDR3 spans 15 residues. V dropped 0 bases and J dropped 6 bases, with 12 bases sitting between them. The germline V gene has CDR1 LGHNA and CDR2 YSLEER. The CDR3 protein is CASSQDRGRGNIQYF. CDR3 coding DNA: TGCGCCAGCAGCCAAGATCGAGGCAGGGGAAACATTCAGTACTTC.

The rearrangement links TRBV27 to TRBJ2-7; D call uncertain. V lost 0 bases, J lost 1 base, and 7 bases lay in between. Per germline, CDR1 MNHEY and CDR2 SMNVEV (reference sequence). The CDR3 consists of 14 residues. The CDR3 DNA follows: TGTGCCAGCAGTTTATCCCAGTTTTCCTACGAGCAGTACTTC. Encoded protein: CASSLSQFSYEQYF.

This rearrangement joins TRBV7-2 to TRBJ1-1, with D uncertain. Germline CDR1 is SGHTA and CDR2 is FQGNSA. V was pared by 5 bases and J by 6 bases, with 13 bases between. The CDR3 has 13 residues. The CDR3 sequence: CASSPSGVAEAFF. The DNA for the CDR3 is TGTGCCAGCAGCCCGAGCGGTGTCGCTGAAGCTTTCTTT.

The chain combines TRBV2 with TRBJ2-1, with D unresolved. Between the trimmed V and J ends, which lost 4 bases and 8 bases, there was a span of 6 bases. The germline CDR1 and CDR2 sequences are SNHLY and FYNNEI. The CDR3 is 11 amino acids. The CDR3 coding sequence is TGTGCCAGCAGTGTCAGTCATGAGCAGTTCTTC. Encoded protein: CASSVSHEQFF.